This T cell receptor (beta chain) was documented in a study of T cell repertoires in breast cancer. Study as a whole: Average yield: approximately 500,000 sequences per sample and 9.5 to 10 reads per input cell. Study outcomes and limitations: Tumor-free sentinel nodes shared only 1.5% to 2.5% of tumor TCRs; involved nodes shared more than 6%.

An expanded emulsion RT-PCR with primers for all TCR V genes paired CD8+ T cell chains. As regards this clonotype: The antigen remains undetermined.

Unpaired genes were suppressed by blocking oligonucleotides during a second nested PCR. TCRdb re-derived calls from the emulsion pairing reads in MiXCR, one entry per CDR3 protein. The sample holds about 40,000 distinct CDR3 sequences, 45% to 50% seen once. The CDR3 is 13 amino acids. V gave up 3 bases and J gave up 7 bases, with 12 bases separating them. CDR1 is KGHSH and CDR2 is LQKENI in the germline V gene. The receptor was derived from a pool of human donors with breast cancer or a healthy control (not recorded which). V is TRBV18 and J is TRBJ1-1; D unclear. Specimen: CD8+ T cells. The CDR3 spells CASSPSLTSEAFF. CDR3 nucleotide sequence: TGTGCCAGCTCACCGTCCCTAACTAGTGAAGCTTTCTTT.